This T cell receptor (beta chain) comes out of a study of control samples from healthy donors and cancer patients. Germline assignment: CDR1 MRHNA and CDR2 SNTAGT. This CDR3 comprises 16 residues. Trimming left V 0 bases short and J 1 base short, with 10 bases between. Data came from immunoSEQ multiplex PCR; TCRdb stores just in-frame clones and leaves some out. The sample lists more than 35,000 clones; around 83% were seen once. This clone was seen just once. What was sequenced was PBMCs. The rearrangement joins TRBV6-4 to TRBJ2-1; the D call may be TRBD1 or TRBD2 (5 bases each). The sequence came from an older woman with lung cancer. CDR3 sequence (DNA): TGTGCCAGCAGTGACTCTTGGGACCAATCCTACAATGAGCAGTTCTTC. Translating gives CASSDSWDQSYNEQFF.